Listed here are 28 T cell receptor beta chains from one sample, sequenced in a study of shared clonotypes between healthy human individuals. Data came from immunoSEQ multiplex PCR; TCRdb stores just in-frame clones and leaves some out. The top ten clones hold around 0.15% of a sample with about 2,500,000 clones, 90% to 95% of them seen once. The sequenced sample was naive CD4+ T cells sorted from blood. Regarding subset: CD45RA+ positively selected. The receptors shown here come from a young man in good health.

This clone occurred once. The V gene is TRBV7-3, the J gene TRBJ2-5; 11 positions match TRBD2. The V segment lost 5 bases and the J segment 4 bases; nucleotides outside the gene matches: 3. CDR3 length: 14 amino acids. The germline CDR1 and CDR2 sequences are SGHTA and FQGTGA. The chain's CDR3 is CASSQGTSGETQYF. For the CDR3, the DNA is TGTGCCAGCAGCCAGGGGACTAGCGGAGAGACCCAGTACTTC.

This chain connects TRBV5-1 to TRBJ1-1, with unresolved D. Germline CDR1 is SGHRS and CDR2 is YFSETQ. The CDR3 loop spans 15 amino acids. Trimming shortened V by 3 bases and J by 0 bases, and 12 bases separated the two germline ends. The CDR3 DNA sequence: TGCGCCAGCAGCTGGGCTGAGCGGGTGAACACTGAAGCTTTCTTT. Translation gives CASSWAERVNTEAFF.

The chain joins TRBV6-6 to TRBJ1-2, with D possibly being TRBD1 (5 bases). CDR1 is MNHNY and CDR2 is SVGAGI in the germline V gene (reference sequence). The CDR3 loop spans 15 amino acids. V lost 0 bases and J lost 4, with 12 bases in between. The CDR3 is CASSYSNVGPYGYTF. CDR3 nucleotides: TGTGCCAGCAGTTACTCGAATGTGGGACCCTATGGCTACACCTTC.

As DNA, the CDR3 is TGTGCCAGCAGCCCCACGGGGGGGCTAGGTCCCTACGAGCAGTACTTC. Amino acids: CASSPTGGLGPYEQYF. J is TRBJ2-7 and V is TRBV7-9; 8 bases are shared with TRBD2. The germline CDR1 and CDR2 sequences are SEHNR and FQNEAQ (reference sequence). This CDR3 comprises 16 residues. Trimming at V came to 5 bases and at J to 2 bases, leaving 11 bases not matched to a gene.

The gene calls are TRBV5-1 and TRBJ1-1, with 7 bases fitting TRBD1. CDR1 and CDR2 from the germline V gene are SGHRS and YFSETQ. This CDR3 has 15 residues. After removal of 4 bases from V and 2 bases from J, the junction contained 8 bases not matched to a gene. CDR3 residues: CASSVDRVGNTEAFF. In DNA, the CDR3 is TGCGCCAGCAGCGTTGACAGGGTAGGCAACACTGAAGCTTTCTTT.

The chain has TRBV30 and TRBJ2-5; TRBD1 agrees at 9 bases. The J call may be incorrect, as the DNA end agrees better with TRBJ2-7. The CDR3 runs 13 residues. CDR1 and CDR2 from the germline V gene are GTSNPN and SVGIG (reference sequence). This CDR3 is CACSGQGPYEQYF. The CDR3 DNA sequence: TGTGCCTGCTCGGGACAGGGTCCCTACGAGCAGTACTTC.

The rearrangement uses TRBV5-1 and TRBJ2-2; TRBD1 matches at 8 bases. CDR1 is SGHRS and CDR2 is YFSETQ in the germline V gene. The CDR3 consists of 18 residues. Trimming at V came to 3 bases and at J to 6 bases, leaving 16 bases not matched to a gene. For the CDR3, the DNA is TGCGCCAGCAGCTCCAGACAGGGGCTGAAGGTATCATCCGGGGAGCTGTTTTTT. This encodes CASSSRQGLKVSSGELFF.

The gene calls are TRBV5-1 and TRBJ2-7; D perhaps matches TRBD1 (6 bases). This CDR3 has 14 residues. CDR1 is SGHRS and CDR2 is YFSETQ in the germline V gene. Between the trimmed V and J ends, which lost 5 bases and 2 bases, there was a span of 14 bases. CDR3 in amino acids: CASSPQGYPYEQYF. CDR3 coding DNA: TGCGCCAGCAGTCCCCAGGGGTACCCCTACGAGCAGTACTTC. The full variable domain, with the rest looked up from reference TRBV5-1 and TRBJ2-7, is KAGVTQTPRYLIKTRGQQVTLSCSPISGHRSVSWYQQTPGQGLQFLFEYFSETQRNKGNFPGRFSGRQFSNSRSEMNVSTLELGDSALYLCASSPQGYPYEQYFGPGTRLTVT.

V usage is TRBV2 and J usage is TRBJ2-7; no firm D call. Between the trimmed V and J ends, which lost 1 base and 4 bases, there was a span of 14 bases. The CDR3 length is 15 residues. Germline CDR1 reads SNHLY; CDR2 reads FYNNEI. In nucleotides, the CDR3 is TGTGCCAGCAGTGAAGGCGCAGGCGGTCCTTACGAGCAGTACTTC. Translated: CASSEGAGGPYEQYF.

This clone is a singleton in its sample. The chain couples TRBV7-8 to TRBJ2-7; tentatively, D is TRBD2 (5 bases). Trimming cost V 7 bases and J 2 bases, with 21 bases left between them. In germline, CDR1 is SGHVS, CDR2 FQNEAQ. The CDR3 loop spans 16 amino acids. As DNA, the CDR3 is TGTGCCAGCACCGACTATCCTTCCTTAGACGCCTACGAGCAGTACTTC. Protein: CASTDYPSLDAYEQYF.

Notes on this clone: Other DNA sequences in this sample translate to the same CDR3. The chain carries TRBV5-4 and TRBJ2-2; D is ambiguous. CDR1 is SGHNT and CDR2 is YYREEE in the germline V gene (reference sequence). This CDR3 is built from 13 residues. Trimming stripped 0 bases from V and 5 bases from J, with 5 bases between. The CDR3 nucleotides read TGTGCCAGCAGCTTGGTCGGGACCGGGGAGCTGTTTTTT. Amino acids: CASSLVGTGELFF.

This chain links TRBV9 with TRBJ1-3, with a weak D call TRBD1 (6 bases). Trimming shortened V by 4 bases and J by 0 bases, and 11 bases separated the two germline ends. Germline-derived CDR1 and CDR2 are SGDLS and YYNGEE. The CDR3 runs to 15 residues. CDR3 DNA: TGTGCCAGCAGCCCGAGACAGGCCTCTGGAAACACCATATATTTT. It codes for CASSPRQASGNTIYF.

In its sample, this clone was seen once. This chain connects TRBV2 to TRBJ2-3, with D tentatively TRBD2 (6 bases). In germline, CDR1 is SNHLY, CDR2 FYNNEI. There are 16 residues in the CDR3. Trimming stripped 3 bases from V and 0 bases from J, with 13 bases between. The CDR3 region is CASSDAGRTSTDTQYF. As DNA, the CDR3 is TGTGCCAGCAGTGACGCGGGGAGGACTAGCACAGATACGCAGTATTTT.

This CDR3 reads CASSPRDRGPQETQYF. The CDR3 coding sequence is TGTGCCAGTAGTCCGCGGGACAGGGGGCCCCAAGAGACCCAGTACTTC. V gene TRBV19 combines with J gene TRBJ2-5, with 12 bases aligning to TRBD1. Germline V gene lookup returns CDR1 LNHDA and CDR2 SQIVND (reference sequence). The CDR3 sequence is 16 residues long. With V trimmed by 5 bases and J by 1 base, 5 bases remained unmatched.

The V gene is TRBV28, the J gene TRBJ1-1; maybe TRBD1 (6 bases). The germline V and J ends were trimmed by 4 bases and 3 bases, with 9 bases remaining between them. The CDR3 spans 13 residues. CDR1 is MDHEN, CDR2 SYDVKM, per germline. The CDR3 here is CASSYRAYTEAFF. For the CDR3, the DNA is TGTGCCAGCAGTTACAGGGCTTACACTGAAGCTTTCTTT.

The chain recombines TRBV6-6 with TRBJ2-2, with a possible D match to TRBD2 (6 bases). This CDR3 is 16 amino acids long. Germline-derived CDR1 and CDR2 are MNHNY and SVGAGI (reference sequence). V shed 3 bases and J shed 5 bases, with 16 bases lying between them. This CDR3 is CASSYSGVLKTGELFF. CDR3 nucleotide sequence: TGTGCCAGCAGTTATTCGGGGGTATTGAAAACCGGGGAGCTGTTTTTT.

This clone occurred a few times. Distinct nucleotide sequences in the sample also encode this CDR3. This chain connects TRBV2 to TRBJ2-5; D is ambiguous. With 6 bases removed from V and 3 bases from J, the gap between germline ends came to 5 bases. The CDR3 has 11 amino acids. CDR1 and CDR2 (germline): SNHLY, FYNNEI. The CDR3 DNA reads TGTGCCAGCAGCCCGGAAGAGACCCAGTACTTC. This sequence encodes CASSPEETQYF.

DNA of the CDR3: TGCGCCAGCAGCCAGGACAGGGGGCTTAGTGAGTTCTTC. This sequence encodes CASSQDRGLSEFF. The chain carries TRBV5-1 and TRBJ2-1; 11 positions match TRBD1. V gave up 4 bases and J gave up 14 bases; unmatched junction bases: 8. CDR3 length: 13 amino acids. Germline V gives CDR1 SGHRS, CDR2 YFSETQ.

This rearrangement joins TRBV5-1 to TRBJ2-1, with 9 positions matching TRBD2. Trimming removed 4 bases from V and 3 bases from J; junction bases left unmatched: 14. This CDR3 is built from 18 residues. In germline, CDR1 is SGHRS, CDR2 YFSETQ. CDR3 residues: CASSPQPSPSGIYNEQFF. The CDR3 DNA is TGCGCCAGCAGCCCCCAACCCTCCCCTAGCGGGATCTACAATGAGCAGTTCTTC.

The chain carries TRBV18 and TRBJ1-1; D gene unclear. Trimming took off 0 bases at V and 0 bases at J, with 14 bases between the two ends. The germline V gene has CDR1 KGHSH and CDR2 LQKENI. The CDR3 length is 17 residues. The CDR3 nucleotides read TGTGCCAGCTCACCACCCGCGCGAAATGTAATGAACACTGAAGCTTTCTTT. Its protein is CASSPPARNVMNTEAFF.

Details on this clone: Other nucleotide sequences in the sample specify the same CDR3. The chain employs TRBV7-2 and TRBJ1-1; D call uncertain. Germline V lookup: CDR1 SGHTA, CDR2 FQGNSA. The CDR3 is 11 amino acids. The germline V and J ends were trimmed by 4 bases and 5 bases, with 5 bases remaining between them. The CDR3 coding sequence is TGTGCCAGCAGCTACGGTACTGAAGCTTTCTTT. Translated: CASSYGTEAFF.

This chain links TRBV7-2 with TRBJ2-7; D gene uncertain. This CDR3 comprises 13 residues. Germline V CDR1 and CDR2: SGHTA, FQGNSA. V was pared by 1 base and J by 3 bases, with 7 bases between. The CDR3 DNA follows: TGTGCCAGCAGCTTAGTTATTTACTACGAGCAGTACTTC. Protein product: CASSLVIYYEQYF.

The CDR3 reads CAISETSFYEQYF. DNA of the CDR3: TGTGCCATCAGTGAAACCTCATTCTACGAGCAGTACTTC. V gene TRBV10-3 combines with J gene TRBJ2-7; D call uncertain. This CDR3 region has 13 residues. The germline gives CDR1 ENHRY, CDR2 SYGVKD. V dropped 3 bases and J dropped 3 bases, with 9 bases sitting between them.

This clone is a singleton in its sample. The rearrangement uses TRBV7-3 and TRBJ1-1, with TRBD1 matching 8 bases. The V and J ends lost 4 bases and 5 bases, in that order; junction bases with no gene match: 9. There are 15 residues in the CDR3. From germline, CDR1 is SGHTA and CDR2 FQGTGA. The CDR3 DNA follows: TGTGCCAGCAGCTCGGTAGGACAGGGCTTGACTGAAGCTTTCTTT. Its translation is CASSSVGQGLTEAFF.

This chain uses TRBV7-2 with TRBJ2-1; 12 bases line up with TRBD2. The trim removed 5 bases at V and 4 bases at J, leaving 6 bases unmatched. Germline loops: CDR1 SGHTA, CDR2 FQGNSA. The CDR3 is made up of 16 amino acids. The CDR3 loop is CASSRGGLAGYNEQFF. The DNA for the CDR3 is TGTGCCAGCAGCCGAGGGGGACTAGCGGGTTACAATGAGCAGTTCTTC.

The sample holds one count of this clone. This chain joins TRBV11-2 and TRBJ1-6, with D hard to call. The CDR3 spans 18 residues. Germline values: CDR1 SGHAT, CDR2 FQNNGV. With 3 bases removed from V and 1 base from J, the gap between germline ends came to 16 bases. Written as DNA, the CDR3 is TGTGCCAGCAGCTTTCTGGGAACTAAGGGTTCCTATAATTCACCCCTCCACTTT. This sequence encodes CASSFLGTKGSYNSPLHF.

The chain uses TRBV6-5 and TRBJ1-4, with D perhaps matching TRBD1 (5 bases). The CDR3 loop spans 15 amino acids. Deletions cut 0 bases from V and 7 bases from J, with 12 bases between. CDR1 and CDR2 (germline): MNHEY, SVGAGI. The CDR3 here is CASSYSPGPGEKLFF. The CDR3 DNA reads as TGTGCCAGCAGTTACTCGCCGGGACCGGGTGAAAAACTGTTTTTT.

V and J are TRBV30 and TRBJ1-6, with D maybe TRBD1 (5 bases). The CDR3 covers 12 residues. Trimming left V 8 bases short and J 4 bases short, with 9 bases between. From germline, CDR1 is GTSNPN and CDR2 SVGIG (reference sequence). CDR3 protein: CAQGRYNSPLHF. CDR3 coding DNA: TGTGCCCAGGGACGGTATAATTCACCCCTCCACTTT.